Below are 29 T cell receptor beta chains sequenced from a single sample in a study of T cells in Graves' hyperthyroidism and ophthalmopathy. Researchers amplified the TCR beta CDR3 regions from RNA transcripts. The primer set for the first-round RT-PCR of the TCR CDR3 was HTBI. MiXCR, run by TCRdb on the multiplex PCR reads, gives a single entry per CDR3 protein. The sample lists hundreds of thousands of distinct CDR3 sequences, roughly 37% seen once, with approximately 8.7% in the top ten. Sequenced sample: blood. Receptors were obtained from a man between 18 and 29 years old with Graves' hyperthyroidism.

Ten or more counts support this clonotype. The chain is built from TRBV9 and TRBJ2-6; D gene uncertain. There are 13 residues in the CDR3. Germline V gene data show CDR1 as SGDLS and CDR2 as YYNGEE. The V end lost 0 bases, the J end lost 3 bases, and 1 base lay between the germline ends. The CDR3, as DNA: TGTGCCAGCAGCGTAGATGGGGCCAACGTCCTGACTTTC. The encoded protein is CASSVDGANVLTF.

The rearrangement uses TRBV28 and TRBJ2-5; D perhaps matches TRBD1 (5 bases). This CDR3 spans 15 amino acids. Looked up from germline, CDR1 is MDHEN and CDR2 is SYDVKM. Trimming stripped 5 bases from V and 4 bases from J, with 17 bases between. The CDR3 nucleotides read TGTGCCAGCAGTCCCGACAGTTACGGTGGAGAGACCCAGTACTTC. Amino acid sequence: CASSPDSYGGETQYF.

This clonotype has ten or more counts. The rearrangement links TRBV24-1 to TRBJ2-7; unclear D gene. There are 12 residues in the CDR3. V was shortened by 7 bases and J by 3 bases, with 9 bases between the two germline ends. Germline lookup yields CDR1 KGHDR and CDR2 SFDVKD. The CDR3: CATRSCLYEQYF. The DNA for the CDR3 is TGTGCCACCAGGAGTTGTCTCTACGAGCAGTACTTC.

The chain employs TRBV4-3 and TRBJ2-5, with 10 bases matching TRBD2. The length of the CDR3 is 17 residues. V lost 3 bases to trimming and J lost 4 bases; unmatched junction nucleotides: 11. The V gene's germline CDR1 is LGHNA and CDR2 YSLEER. CDR3 amino acids: CASSQSGGATGGETQYF. Written as DNA, the CDR3 is TGCGCCAGCAGCCAGAGCGGGGGGGCCACAGGAGGAGAGACCCAGTACTTC.

This clonotype was detected only a few times. The J gene is TRBJ2-7, the V gene TRBV2; 8 nucleotides match TRBD1. CDR1 is SNHLY and CDR2 is FYNNEI in the germline V gene. The CDR3 totals 15 residues. Germline trimming cut 0 bases from V and 2 bases from J; bases unmatched to any gene: 3. The CDR3 here is CASSEAPTGAYEQYF. The CDR3 DNA reads TGTGCCAGCAGTGAAGCCCCGACAGGGGCCTACGAGCAGTACTTC.

This clonotype was found a few times. The gene calls are TRBV2 and TRBJ1-6; no clear D gene. The CDR3 extends over 14 amino acids. From germline, CDR1 is SNHLY and CDR2 FYNNEI. V gave up 8 bases and J gave up 5 bases, with 13 bases separating them. In nucleotides, the CDR3 is TGTGCCAGCTCACCATTCGCGGATAATTCACCCCTCCACTTT. As protein: CASSPFADNSPLHF.

The rearrangement links TRBV10-3 to TRBJ1-4, with 7 bases matching TRBD1. The CDR3 extends over 13 amino acids. Germline V gene data show CDR1 as ENHRY and CDR2 as SYGVKD. The V segment lost 10 bases and the J segment 8 bases; nucleotides outside the gene matches: 10. In DNA, the CDR3 is TGTGCCACCGGACAGGAGCAGGGCGAAAAACTGTTTTTT. Translated: CATGQEQGEKLFF.

The chain carries TRBV15 and TRBJ1-2, with 7 bases identical to TRBD1. The germline CDR1 and CDR2 sequences are LNHNV and YYDKDF (reference sequence). The trim removed 3 bases at V and 3 bases at J, leaving 7 bases unmatched. The CDR3 spans 15 residues. CDR3 DNA: TGTGCCACCAGCAGCGCCGACAGGGACTACTATGGCTACACCTTC. Translation: CATSSADRDYYGYTF.

This clonotype was seen repeatedly, ten times or more. The chain uses TRBV10-3 and TRBJ2-7; a possible D gene is TRBD2 (6 bases). The length of the CDR3 is 14 residues. Germline V gives CDR1 ENHRY, CDR2 SYGVKD. V lost 11 bases, J lost 5 bases, and 22 bases lay in between. The CDR3 protein is CASGELGNRNEQYF. DNA of the CDR3: TGTGCCTCGGGGGAACTAGGAAATAGGAACGAGCAGTACTTC.

This clonotype was seen more than once but under ten times. The rearrangement joins TRBV9 to TRBJ1-1; no clear D gene. This CDR3 is built from 16 residues. Per the germline V gene, CDR1 is SGDLS and CDR2 is YYNGEE. The germline V and J ends were trimmed by 4 bases and 0 bases, with 16 bases remaining between them. The CDR3 sequence is CASSPPRGWMNTEAFF. Written as DNA, the CDR3 is TGTGCCAGCAGCCCCCCCCGTGGATGGATGAACACTGAAGCTTTCTTT.

This clonotype was detected only once. The chain couples TRBV19 to TRBJ1-1, with D tentatively TRBD1 (6 bases). There are 15 residues in the CDR3. The germline V gene has CDR1 LNHDA and CDR2 SQIVND (reference sequence). Trimming took 3 bases from V and 1 from J, leaving 12 bases between them. The CDR3 DNA reads TGTGCCAGTAGTATTACCGGGACACGGAACACTGAAGCTTTCTTT. Its protein is CASSITGTRNTEAFF.

To note about this clonotype: This may be a read error, as it is one base from a much larger clone. The gene calls are TRBV20-1 and TRBJ2-5; 7 nucleotides agree with TRBD1. The germline gives CDR1 DFQATT, CDR2 SNEGSKA (reference sequence). After removal of 3 bases from V and 5 bases from J, the junction contained 3 bases not matched to a gene. The CDR3 consists of 12 residues. The CDR3 nucleotides read TGCAGTGCTAGCAGACAGGGCGAGACCCAGTACTTC. It codes for CSASRQGETQYF.

The chain carries TRBV4-1 and TRBJ1-2, with 11 bases that match TRBD1. The germline gives CDR1 MGHRA, CDR2 YSYEKL. This CDR3 is built from 14 residues. The ends lost 5 bases at V and 5 bases at J; junction bases unmatched: 4. Written as DNA, the CDR3 is TGCGCCAGCAGCAGGGACAGGGGGACATATGGCTACACCTTC. Amino acids: CASSRDRGTYGYTF.

The chain carries TRBV29-1 and TRBJ2-3; tentative D call: TRBD1 (6 bases). Germline V gene lookup returns CDR1 SQVTM and CDR2 ANQGSEA. The CDR3 covers 15 residues. With 2 bases removed from V and 2 bases from J, the gap between germline ends came to 14 bases. DNA for the CDR3: TGCAGCGTTGAATGGCCGGACAGCTCCACAGATACGCAGTATTTT. Translating gives CSVEWPDSSTDTQYF.

As to this clonotype: Being one base from a much bigger clone, this may be a read error. This is likely a read error, given that the CDR3 carries no conserved phenylalanine or tryptophan at its end. This rearrangement joins TRBV7-9 to TRBJ1-2, with a possible D match to TRBD1 (5 bases). The length of the CDR3 is 17 residues. The germline V and J ends were trimmed by 3 bases and 4 bases, with 21 bases remaining between them. CDR1 is SEHNR, CDR2 FQNEAQ, per germline (reference sequence). CDR3 sequence (DNA): TGTGCCAGCAGCTTGGTTTCGACAGCACTTGAGCTCTATGGCTACACCCTC. Amino acid sequence: CASSLVSTALELYGYTL.

The CDR3 DNA follows: TGTGCCAGCAGTTACTCGAGAGGACAGGGTAGGGGCTACACCTTC. Encoded protein: CASSYSRGQGRGYTF. This sequence joins TRBV6-6 and TRBJ1-2, with 8 nucleotides matching TRBD1. The trim removed 0 bases at V and 8 bases at J, leaving 8 bases unmatched. Germline CDR1 and CDR2: MNHNY and SVGAGI (reference sequence). The length of the CDR3 is 15 residues.

This clonotype was seen ten or more times. This rearrangement joins TRBV12-3 or TRBV12-4 to TRBJ1-1; D ambiguous. The CDR3 spans 11 residues. The germline V and J ends were trimmed by 6 bases and 6 bases, with 8 bases remaining between them. For the CDR3, the DNA is TGTGCCAGCAGCCCCGGGGCTGAAGCTTTCTTT. It codes for CASSPGAEAFF.

This clonotype was observed at least ten times. The CDR3 DNA sequence: TGTGCCACCAGCCTGGCTGCTCAGAACACCGGGGAGCTGTTTTTT. It is translated as CATSLAAQNTGELFF. The chain employs TRBV15 and TRBJ2-2; D is undetermined. The CDR3 runs 15 residues. The germline V gene has CDR1 LNHNV and CDR2 YYDKDF (reference sequence). Trimming shortened V by 5 bases and J by 1 base, and 11 bases separated the two germline ends.

This clonotype was counted ten times or more. The chain uses TRBV29-1 and TRBJ1-2; no reliable D call. V lost 5 bases and J 4 bases, leaving 11 bases between the germline ends. Germline CDR1 is SQVTM and CDR2 is ANQGSEA. The CDR3 totals 12 residues. The CDR3: CSVIGSSYGYTF. For the CDR3, the DNA is TGCAGCGTTATTGGGTCATCCTATGGCTACACCTTC.

This clonotype was recorded at least ten times. V gene TRBV2 combines with J gene TRBJ2-7; D possibly corresponds to TRBD1 (6 bases). V lost 4 bases to trimming and J lost 3 bases, with 13 bases between them. The germline V gene encodes CDR1 SNHLY and CDR2 FYNNEI. There are 14 residues in the CDR3. DNA for the CDR3: TGTGCCAGCAGTGTAACAGGGACGCGCTACGAGCAGTACTTC. This translates into CASSVTGTRYEQYF.

This clonotype was picked up many times. The gene calls are TRBV2 and TRBJ1-1; D uncertain. The V gene's germline CDR1 is SNHLY and CDR2 FYNNEI. The CDR3 length is 13 residues. Trimming stripped 4 bases from V and 6 bases from J, with 12 bases between. In nucleotides, the CDR3 is TGTGCCAGCAGTGTTGATGTGGTCGCTGAAGCTTTCTTT. As protein: CASSVDVVAEAFF.

This clonotype was seen repeatedly, ten times or more. The genes are TRBV7-2 and TRBJ1-6, with D unclear. The V end was cut by 2 bases, the J end by 13 bases, with 9 bases between. Germline V CDR1 and CDR2: SGHTA, FQGNSA. The CDR3 is 12 amino acids. CDR3 region: CASSLRSFPLHF. DNA for the CDR3: TGTGCCAGCAGCTTACGGAGTTTCCCCCTCCACTTT.

V and J are TRBV7-6 and TRBJ1-2, with D possibly being TRBD1 (5 bases). The germline gives CDR1 SGHVS, CDR2 FNYEAQ. There are 16 residues in the CDR3. The germline V and J ends were trimmed by 4 bases and 7 bases, with 22 bases remaining between them. CDR3 sequence reads: CASSSSPGTGQRGYTF. The CDR3 DNA sequence: TGTGCCAGCAGCTCCAGTCCCGGGACGGGTCAACGTGGCTACACCTTC.

This clonotype came up a few times. The chain employs TRBV20-1 and TRBJ2-7; a weak D match, TRBD2 (6 bases). Trimming took off 2 bases at V and 7 bases at J, with 27 bases between the two ends. CDR1 is DFQATT, CDR2 SNEGSKA, per germline (reference sequence). The CDR3 extends over 17 amino acids. The CDR3 DNA sequence: TGCAGTGCTAGACCCTCACGTAGTGAGCGGGCCGACCCAGAGCAGTACTTC. Translated: CSARPSRSERADPEQYF.

The V call is TRBV5-1, the J call TRBJ1-1; 10 bases map to TRBD1. The V segment lost 4 bases and the J segment 6 bases; nucleotides outside the gene matches: 6. Germline loops: CDR1 SGHRS, CDR2 YFSETQ. This CDR3 has 14 amino acids. The CDR3 sequence is CASSRGQGTSEAFF. CDR3 DNA sequence: TGCGCCAGCAGCCGGGGACAGGGGACCTCTGAAGCTTTCTTT. The full variable domain, rest sourced from reference TRBV5-1 and TRBJ1-1, is KAGVTQTPRYLIKTRGQQVTLSCSPISGHRSVSWYQQTPGQGLQFLFEYFSETQRNKGNFPGRFSGRQFSNSRSEMNVSTLELGDSALYLCASSRGQGTSEAFFGQGTRLTVV.

Ten or more counts support this clonotype. The CDR3 reads CSALAGLSYEQYF. The DNA for the CDR3 is TGCAGTGCTTTAGCGGGGTTAAGCTACGAGCAGTACTTC. The chain couples TRBV20-1 to TRBJ2-7; 8 positions agree with TRBD2. Germline trimming cut 5 bases from V and 3 bases from J; bases unmatched to any gene: 6. Germline values: CDR1 DFQATT, CDR2 SNEGSKA (reference sequence). This CDR3 comprises 13 residues.

This clonotype was seen a few times. The V and J genes are TRBV9 and TRBJ1-6; the match to TRBD1 covers 7 bases. The CDR3 has 15 residues. Germline lookup yields CDR1 SGDLS and CDR2 YYNGEE. Unmatched junction bases numbered 7, after V lost 3 bases and J lost 7 bases. The CDR3, as DNA: TGTGCCAGCAGCGAGCGACAGGGCAGAAATTCACCCCTCCACTTT. The encoded protein is CASSERQGRNSPLHF. The full variable domain, in which reference TRBV9 and TRBJ1-6 provide the parts outside the CDR3, is DSGVTQTPKHLITATGQRVTLRCSPRSGDLSVYWYQQSLDQGLQFLIQYYNGEERAKGNILERFSAQQFPDLHSELNLSSLELGDSALYFCASSERQGRNSPLHFGNGTRLTVT.

J is TRBJ2-7 and V is TRBV5-6; 7 nucleotides agree with TRBD1. The length of the CDR3 is 13 residues. CDR1 is SGHDT and CDR2 is YYEEEE in the germline V gene. Germline trimming cut 7 bases from V and 3 bases from J; bases unmatched to any gene: 7. The CDR3 sequence is CASLDRINYEQYF. CDR3 nucleotides: TGTGCCAGCCTGGACAGGATAAACTACGAGCAGTACTTC.

In its sample, this clonotype was seen many times. The rearrangement links TRBV7-9 to TRBJ1-6; possibly TRBD1 for D (5 bases). V lost 5 bases and J 9 bases, leaving 14 bases between the germline ends. Germline V gene lookup returns CDR1 SEHNR and CDR2 FQNEAQ (reference sequence). The CDR3 sequence is 14 residues long. The CDR3 DNA sequence: TGTGCCAGCAGCCCCATGGGGGAGGGTTCACCCCTCCACTTT. Translated, it gives CASSPMGEGSPLHF.